This entry lists 25 T cell receptor beta chains sequenced from one sample in a study of CD8 T cells in ankylosing spondylitis. TCRdb fed the 5' RACE reads into MiXCR, producing one record per CDR3 protein. The sample lists 250,000 to 350,000 distinct CDR3 sequences; around 20% were seen once. The specimen sequenced was blood, either unsorted or a sorted T cell fraction (not recorded which). The receptors shown here come from a male donor with ankylosing spondylitis or in good health (not recorded which).

This clonotype was detected many times. The genes are TRBV9 and TRBJ2-2, with D uncertain. The CDR3 totals 13 residues. CDR1 SGDLS and CDR2 YYNGEE come from the germline V gene. V dropped 2 bases and J dropped 6 bases, with 8 bases sitting between them. CDR3 loop: CASSVDLSGELFF. The CDR3 nucleotides read TGTGCCAGCAGCGTCGATCTATCCGGGGAGCTGTTTTTT.

This clonotype has just a few counts. The CDR3 reads CASSFGAGYGYTF. CDR3 coding DNA: TGTGCCAGCAGTTTTGGGGCTGGCTATGGCTACACCTTC. The J gene is TRBJ1-2, the V gene TRBV12-3 or TRBV12-4; possibly TRBD1 for D (5 bases). The CDR3 contains 13 residues. The V gene lost 3 bases and the J gene lost 4 bases, with 9 bases spanning the gap.

This clonotype appeared a single time. The rearrangement joins TRBV5-1 to TRBJ1-1, with D possibly being TRBD1 (5 bases). The CDR3 has 16 residues. Germline V CDR1 and CDR2: SGHRS, YFSETQ. Trimming stripped 5 bases from V and 6 bases from J, with 23 bases between. In nucleotides, the CDR3 is TGCGCCAGCAGGTTGATTGAATCAGGGTCGGTTGCTGAAGCTTTCTTT. The encoded protein is CASRLIESGSVAEAFF.

This clonotype was detected many times. The chain couples TRBV12-3 or TRBV12-4 to TRBJ1-1; 9 nucleotides line up with TRBD1. The CDR3 spans 16 residues. V shed 5 bases, J shed 0 bases, and the junction held 7 bases outside the gene matches. The CDR3 reads CASSADRGFLNTEAFF. DNA of the CDR3: TGTGCCAGCAGTGCCGACAGGGGGTTTTTGAACACTGAAGCTTTCTTT.

There are a few counts of this clonotype. The J gene is TRBJ2-3, the V gene TRBV20-1; 9 nucleotides agree with TRBD2. The CDR3 sequence is 14 residues long. V lost 4 bases, J lost 6 bases, and 8 bases stayed unmatched. Germline V gene data show CDR1 as DFQATT and CDR2 as SNEGSKA (reference sequence). CDR3 sequence: CSAKIAGAGDTQYF. The CDR3 nucleotides are TGCAGTGCTAAAATAGCGGGGGCGGGGGATACGCAGTATTTT.

In this sample, this clonotype turned up many times. The chain couples TRBV4-1 to TRBJ2-2, with D unclear. V was cut by 0 bases and J by 5 bases, with 7 bases left in between. The CDR3 runs 14 residues. Germline V gives CDR1 MGHRA, CDR2 YSYEKL. The CDR3 nucleotides read TGCGCCAGCAGCCAAGATTCGCGAACCGGGGAGCTGTTTTTT. Residues: CASSQDSRTGELFF.

This clonotype has a count of ten or more. This chain connects TRBV10-2 to TRBJ2-3, with D possibly TRBD2 on 5 matching bases. Per germline, CDR1 WSHSY and CDR2 SAAADI. Between the trimmed V and J ends, which lost 2 bases and 6 bases, there was a span of 12 bases. The CDR3 is 14 residues long. This CDR3 reads CASSEPGNADTQYF. The CDR3, as DNA: TGCGCCAGCAGTGAGCCCGGGAACGCTGATACGCAGTATTTT.

This clonotype showed up just a few times. The chain couples TRBV9 to TRBJ2-7, with 7 bases aligning to TRBD1. Germline CDR1 and CDR2: SGDLS and YYNGEE. Trimming at V came to 2 bases and at J to 3 bases, leaving 8 bases not matched to a gene. This CDR3 has 15 residues. This chain's CDR3 is CASSVRQGELYEQYV. Written as DNA, the CDR3 is TGTGCCAGCAGCGTTCGACAGGGAGAACTCTACGAGCAGTACGTC.

The chain uses TRBV10-3 and TRBJ2-2; D is unresolved. Germline values: CDR1 ENHRY, CDR2 SYGVKD. The CDR3 contains 13 residues. The V end lost 7 bases, the J end lost 4 bases, and 10 bases lay between the germline ends. The CDR3, as DNA: TGTGCCATCACTCCAGGTTTCACCGGGGAGCTGTTTTTT. Translation: CAITPGFTGELFF.

The chain links TRBV18 to TRBJ2-1; D is perhaps TRBD1 (5 bases). V dropped 8 bases and J dropped 6 bases, with 11 bases sitting between them. The CDR3 contains 12 residues. Per germline, CDR1 KGHSH and CDR2 LQKENI. The CDR3 coding sequence is TGTGCCAGCCTAGACAGCTTCAATGAGCAGTTCTTC. Residues: CASLDSFNEQFF.

This clonotype was recorded a few times. The chain uses TRBV20-1 and TRBJ1-5; TRBD1 aligns across 8 bases. After removal of 3 bases from V and 3 bases from J, the junction contained 7 bases not matched to a gene. Germline V gives CDR1 DFQATT, CDR2 SNEGSKA (reference sequence). CDR3 length equals 15 residues. The CDR3 DNA sequence: TGCAGTGCTAGGGTAAGGGACAGGTTCAATCAGCCCCAGCATTTT. As protein: CSARVRDRFNQPQHF.

Many counts were recorded for this clonotype. The rearrangement uses TRBV12-3 or TRBV12-4 and TRBJ1-1; D perhaps matches TRBD1 (6 bases). The V end was cut by 6 bases, the J end by 9 bases, with 17 bases between. The CDR3 has 13 amino acids. CDR3 residues: CASSTNSGTQAFF. In DNA, the CDR3 is TGTGCCAGCAGCACGAACTCCGGGACACAAGCTTTCTTT.

The CDR3, as DNA: TGTGCCAGCAGCCCGTCGGGTAGCGGAAACAATGAGCAGTTCTTC. It encodes CASSPSGSGNNEQFF. The V and J genes are TRBV7-3 and TRBJ2-1; tentative D call: TRBD2 (6 bases). CDR1 and CDR2 from the germline V gene are SGHTA and FQGTGA. The V and J ends lost 5 bases and 5 bases respectively, with 16 bases between them. The CDR3 loop spans 15 amino acids.

This clonotype was counted only a few times. This chain uses TRBV7-2 with TRBJ2-3; 11 bases align to TRBD2. The germline V gene encodes CDR1 SGHTA and CDR2 FQGNSA. Trimming at V came to 3 bases and at J to 4 bases, leaving 3 bases not matched to a gene. The CDR3 length is 15 residues. The DNA for the CDR3 is TGTGCCAGCAGCTTTAGCGGGGGGGCTCCAGATACGCAGTATTTT. This codes for CASSFSGGAPDTQYF.

This clonotype was picked up a small number of times. The rearrangement links TRBV3-1 to TRBJ2-2, with 11 bases fitting TRBD2. In germline, CDR1 is LGHDT, CDR2 YNNKEL (reference sequence). Trimming removed 0 bases from V and 7 bases from J; junction bases left unmatched: 10. The CDR3 is made up of 18 amino acids. The CDR3 region is CASSQDIPLAGVHGELFF. CDR3 bases: TGTGCCAGCAGCCAAGATATCCCACTAGCGGGAGTACACGGGGAGCTGTTTTTT.

The chain combines TRBV18 with TRBJ2-1, with D possibly called TRBD1 or TRBD2 (6 bases each). Germline CDR1 KGHSH, CDR2 LQKENI. Trimming removed 6 bases at V and 5 bases at J, with 14 bases between. The CDR3 has 14 residues. CDR3 amino acids: CASSGGGWNNEQFF. For the CDR3, the DNA is TGTGCCAGCTCTGGAGGGGGTTGGAACAATGAGCAGTTCTTC.

Here the CDR3 reads CASSPPLGESNQPQHF. CDR3 nucleotide sequence: TGTGCCAGCAGCCCGCCCTTAGGGGAGAGCAATCAGCCCCAGCATTTT. The gene calls are TRBV7-2 and TRBJ1-5; perhaps TRBD1 as D (5 bases). This CDR3 spans 16 amino acids. The V end lost 5 bases, the J end lost 1 base, and 15 bases lay between the germline ends. CDR1 SGHTA and CDR2 FQGNSA come from the germline V gene.

This clonotype was seen many times. V and J are TRBV5-1 and TRBJ1-1; 9 bases are shared with TRBD1. The germline gives CDR1 SGHRS, CDR2 YFSETQ. Trimming at V came to 4 bases and at J to 4 bases, leaving 5 bases not matched to a gene. This CDR3 region has 14 residues. This CDR3 reads CASSGTGLGTEAFF. In nucleotides, the CDR3 is TGCGCCAGCAGCGGGACAGGGCTCGGCACTGAAGCTTTCTTT.

V gene TRBV4-1 combines with J gene TRBJ1-1; a possible D gene is TRBD1 (5 bases). The germline V gene has CDR1 MGHRA and CDR2 YSYEKL. Trimming took 1 base from V and 6 from J, leaving 12 bases between them. The length of the CDR3 is 14 residues. The CDR3 DNA is TGCGCCAGCAGCCAAGGACTGACAGCCCCTGAAGCTTTCTTT. It encodes CASSQGLTAPEAFF.

The chain couples TRBV10-2 to TRBJ2-1, with D perhaps matching TRBD2 (6 bases). Germline CDR1 is WSHSY and CDR2 is SAAADI. The germline V and J ends were trimmed by 6 bases and 8 bases, with 14 bases remaining between them. The CDR3 runs 13 residues. In DNA, the CDR3 is TGCGCCAGCAGACTTAGCGGTCTCGATGAGCAGTTCTTC. Amino acid sequence: CASRLSGLDEQFF.

The chain has TRBV29-1 and TRBJ2-5; D gene unclear. The CDR3 loop spans 14 amino acids. Germline V CDR1 and CDR2: SQVTM, ANQGSEA. V was trimmed by 6 bases and J by 0 bases, leaving 14 bases between them. The CDR3: CSVYPSRYQETQYF. Written as DNA, the CDR3 is TGCAGCGTCTATCCCTCTAGATACCAAGAGACCCAGTACTTC.

This clonotype has just a few counts. The rearrangement uses TRBV12-3 or TRBV12-4 and TRBJ2-3; 9 bases are shared with TRBD2. The trim removed 2 bases at V and 0 bases at J, leaving 6 bases unmatched. This CDR3 spans 17 amino acids. In DNA, the CDR3 is TGTGCCAGCAGTTTAATCTCTAGCGGGGCTAGCACAGATACGCAGTATTTT. Translating it yields CASSLISSGASTDTQYF.

This clonotype turned up a few times. The V call is TRBV12-3 or TRBV12-4, the J call TRBJ1-4, with a weak D call TRBD1 (5 bases). V lost 2 bases, J lost 5 bases, and 15 bases lay in between. The CDR3 runs 16 residues. The CDR3 nucleotides read TGTGCCAGCAGTTTATTTTCCGGGCAGGGAAATGAAAAACTGTTTTTT. As protein: CASSLFSGQGNEKLFF.

The V call is TRBV5-1, the J call TRBJ2-2; possible D gene TRBD1, 6 bases. Trimming shortened V by 5 bases and J by 2 bases, and 10 bases separated the two germline ends. There are 14 residues in the CDR3. Germline CDR1 reads SGHRS; CDR2 reads YFSETQ. CDR3 residues: CASRRGSNTGELFF. The CDR3 nucleotides are TGCGCCAGCAGAAGGGGGTCCAACACCGGGGAGCTGTTTTTT. Full variable domain (rest looked up from reference TRBV5-1 and TRBJ2-2): KAGVTQTPRYLIKTRGQQVTLSCSPISGHRSVSWYQQTPGQGLQFLFEYFSETQRNKGNFPGRFSGRQFSNSRSEMNVSTLELGDSALYLCASRRGSNTGELFFGEGSRLTVL.

The sample holds many counts of this clonotype. The gene calls are TRBV6-5 and TRBJ2-6, with no clear D. Trimming removed 2 bases from V and 2 bases from J, with 7 bases in between. The CDR3 is 15 amino acids. From germline, CDR1 is MNHEY and CDR2 SVGAGI. The CDR3 region is CASSYVSPGANVLTF. CDR3 DNA: TGTGCCAGCAGTTACGTGTCACCTGGGGCCAACGTCCTGACTTTC.